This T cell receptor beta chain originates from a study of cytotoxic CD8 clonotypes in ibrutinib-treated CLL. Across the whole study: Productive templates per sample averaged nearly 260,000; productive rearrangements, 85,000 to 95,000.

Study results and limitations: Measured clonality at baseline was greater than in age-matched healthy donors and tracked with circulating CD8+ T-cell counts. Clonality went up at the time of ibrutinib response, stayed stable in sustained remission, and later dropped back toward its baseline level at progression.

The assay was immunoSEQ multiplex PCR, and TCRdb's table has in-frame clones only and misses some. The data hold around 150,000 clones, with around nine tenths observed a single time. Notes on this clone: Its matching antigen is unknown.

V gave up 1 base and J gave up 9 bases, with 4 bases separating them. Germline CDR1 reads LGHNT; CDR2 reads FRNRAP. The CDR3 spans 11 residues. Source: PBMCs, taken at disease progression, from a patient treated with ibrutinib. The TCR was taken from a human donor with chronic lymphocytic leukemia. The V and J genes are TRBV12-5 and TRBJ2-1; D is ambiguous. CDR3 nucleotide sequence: TGTGCTAGTGGTTTGGCGGGTGAGCAGTTCTTC. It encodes CASGLAGEQFF.